Below are 11 T cell receptor beta chains sequenced from a single sample in a study of blood T cell repertoires in COVID-19 (dated by TCRdb to 2018 to 2021). Libraries were built with the immunoSEQ multiplex PCR assay. This immuneACCESS table, as held by TCRdb, lists in-frame sequences with V and J called but not all clones. Of the missing ones, under half trace to an unresolved V gene in checked studies; the others have no known cause. Within this sample are roughly 200,000 clones, with more than 80% of them counted one time only. About 1.3% of the sample goes to the ten largest clones. Sample: peripheral blood. These receptors originate from a woman aged 25 to 39 with COVID-19, enrolled during active disease.

The V gene is TRBV28, the J gene TRBJ2-3; 8 nucleotides line up with TRBD1. Germline CDR1 reads MDHEN; CDR2 reads SYDVKM. V shed 6 bases and J 0 bases; nucleotides not matched to a gene: 11. This CDR3 is built from 17 residues. This chain's CDR3 is CASRFQGATSSTDTQYF. CDR3 nucleotide sequence: TGTGCCAGCAGATTTCAGGGGGCGACCTCGAGCACAGATACGCAGTATTTT.

The rearrangement uses TRBV2 and TRBJ1-1, with 10 bases aligning to TRBD1. Trimming took 5 bases from V and 1 from J; bases not matched to a gene: 4. CDR1 is SNHLY and CDR2 is FYNNEI in the germline V gene. The CDR3 loop spans 15 amino acids. The CDR3 here is CASSKRQGANTEAFF. CDR3 coding DNA: TGTGCCAGCAGTAAACGACAGGGGGCGAACACTGAAGCTTTCTTT.

The rearrangement uses TRBV19 and TRBJ2-6; D remains ambiguous. Per the germline V gene, CDR1 is LNHDA and CDR2 is SQIVND (reference sequence). This CDR3 spans 12 amino acids. The germline V and J ends were trimmed by 10 bases and 0 bases, with 4 bases remaining between them. CDR3: CATVSGANVLTF. The CDR3, as DNA: TGTGCCACGGTCTCTGGGGCCAACGTCCTGACTTTC.

The rearrangement joins TRBV10-3 to TRBJ1-1; 8 bases fit TRBD1. CDR1 and CDR2 (germline): ENHRY, SYGVKD. Trimming cost V 3 bases and J 4 bases; bases outside gene matches: 13. This CDR3 has 17 amino acids. This CDR3 reads CAISDPGQALGSTEAFF. The CDR3 DNA reads as TGTGCCATCAGTGATCCGGGACAGGCCTTGGGGAGCACTGAAGCTTTCTTT.

The chain combines TRBV9 with TRBJ1-5; D not certain. Germline-derived CDR1 and CDR2 are SGDLS and YYNGEE. The CDR3 contains 13 residues. V was clipped by 0 bases and J by 3 bases, with 4 bases between them. CDR3 bases: TGTGCCAGCAGCGTAGGCTACAATCAGCCCCAGCATTTT. The encoded protein is CASSVGYNQPQHF.

The gene calls are TRBV9 and TRBJ2-2, with TRBD1 matching 9 bases. V was clipped by 6 bases and J by 6 bases; unmatched bases: 6. From germline, CDR1 is SGDLS and CDR2 YYNGEE. The CDR3 is made up of 14 amino acids. The DNA of the CDR3 is TGTGCCAGCAACACAGGGGGCGCGGCCGGGGAGCTGTTTTTT. It codes for CASNTGGAAGELFF.

The chain couples TRBV10-3 to TRBJ2-3; the D is unclear. Trimming took 3 bases from V and 9 from J, leaving 13 bases between them. The length of the CDR3 is 13 residues. Germline assignment: CDR1 ENHRY and CDR2 SYGVKD. CDR3 DNA sequence: TGTGCCATCAGTGAATTCAGCGAGGTGACGCAGTATTTT. Its protein is CAISEFSEVTQYF.

This clone has more than one count but fewer than ten. CDR3 nucleotides: TGTGCCAGCAGCTTAGGGAGCCAGCCCCCTGAAGCTTTCTTT. As protein: CASSLGSQPPEAFF. The chain uses TRBV7-8 and TRBJ1-1; D not resolved. The CDR3 consists of 14 residues. From germline, CDR1 is SGHVS and CDR2 FQNEAQ. Trimming removed 1 base at V and 6 bases at J, with 12 bases between.

This clone is a singleton in its sample. The rearrangement links TRBV3-1 (or the pseudogene TRBV3-2) to TRBJ2-1; 9 positions agree with TRBD2. This CDR3 region has 15 residues. CDR1 is LGHDT, CDR2 YNNKEL, per germline (reference sequence). V lost 4 bases, J lost 4 bases, and 5 bases stayed unmatched. CDR3 DNA: TGTGCCAGCAGCCCACGACTAGCGGAATACAATGAGCAGTTCTTC. Residues: CASSPRLAEYNEQFF.

The chain is built from TRBV2 and TRBJ2-3, with 9 positions matching TRBD1. This CDR3 contains 18 residues. Germline lookup yields CDR1 SNHLY and CDR2 FYNNEI. With 10 bases clipped from V and 2 bases from J, the junction kept 19 bases outside the gene matches. The CDR3 loop reads CAIYSGDREGFSTDTQYF. CDR3 in DNA: TGTGCCATCTATAGTGGGGACAGGGAAGGTTTTTCCACAGATACGCAGTATTTT.

The chain couples TRBV6-1 to TRBJ2-1; TRBD2 agrees at 8 bases. Per the germline V gene, CDR1 is MNHNS and CDR2 is SASEGT. CDR3 length: 16 residues. Trimming cost V 2 bases and J 3 bases; bases outside gene matches: 6. CDR3 sequence: CASSEQLAALYNEQFF. The CDR3 DNA reads as TGTGCCAGCAGTGAACAACTAGCGGCCCTCTACAATGAGCAGTTCTTC.